A selection of T cell receptor beta chains follows, all from one sample in a study of blood T cell repertoires in COVID-19. The assay was immunoSEQ multiplex PCR, and TCRdb's table has in-frame clones only and misses some. Of about 150,000 clones in the sample, 78% were seen once. Sequences were obtained from peripheral blood. These receptors were taken from a man between 60 and 75 years old who had recovered from COVID-19. Each CDR3 is given with its conserved first and last residue. The D gene is left open where the match is weak. Not all rows give a size; the values are once, few, many and, for expanded clones, a class.

V	D	size	J	DNA	CDR3
TRBV29-1	TRBD1	NA	TRBJ1-3	TGCAGCGTTATGGGACAGGGGCATGGAAACACCATATATTTT	CSVMGQGHGNTIYF
TRBV12-3/TRBV12-4	NA	NA	TRBJ2-2	TGTGCCAGCGGAACTACCAACACCGGGGAGCTGTTTTTT	CASGTTNTGELFF
TRBV28	TRBD1	NA	TRBJ2-7	TGTGCCAGCAGTACCGGACAGGGGAGTTACGAGCAGTACTTC	CASSTGQGSYEQYF
TRBV19	TRBD1	once	TRBJ2-3	TGTGCCAGTAGTAGAGGGACAGCCTACACAGATACGCAGTATTTT	CASSRGTAYTDTQYF
TRBV7-9	NA	NA	TRBJ1-5	TGTGCCAGCAGCTTAGCGGCGGGAAGCAATCAGCCCCAGCATTTT	CASSLAAGSNQPQHF
TRBV18	NA	NA	TRBJ1-2	TGTGCCAGCTCACCCGGAGAGACTAGCTATGGCTACACCTTC	CASSPGETSYGYTF
TRBV6-1	NA	NA	TRBJ1-1	TGTGCCAGCATTAAGGGGGAGAACACTGAAGCTTTCTTT	CASIKGENTEAFF
TRBV10-3	NA	NA	TRBJ1-1	TGTGCCATCAGTGAGGGAAACAGGCCTCAAATCTCGAACACTGAAGCTTTCTTT	CAISEGNRPQISNTEAFF
TRBV11-2	TRBD2	NA	TRBJ2-1	TGTGCCAGCAGCTTAGAAGCGGGGGCATACAATGAGCAGTTCTTC	CASSLEAGAYNEQFF
TRBV24-1	TRBD1	NA	TRBJ2-5	TGTGCCACCAGTGACCCGGGACAGGCCCAAGAGACCCAGTACTTC	CATSDPGQAQETQYF
TRBV28	TRBD1	NA	TRBJ2-6	TGTGCCAGCAGTACCGGGACAGTACCGGCCAACGTCCTGACTTTC	CASSTGTVPANVLTF
TRBV7-3	NA	NA	TRBJ1-1	TGTGCCAGCAGCATACAGGGCCGGTTGACTGAAGCTTTCTTT	CASSIQGRLTEAFF
TRBV27	TRBD2	few	TRBJ2-3	TGTGCCAGCAGTTTAGCTGGCGGGAGGCCAGATACGCAGTATTTT	CASSLAGGRPDTQYF
TRBV5-1	TRBD2	NA	TRBJ2-1	TGCGCCAGCAGCTTGGAGGGACTAGCGGCCTCCGGGGGCAATGAGCAGTTCTTC	CASSLEGLAASGGNEQFF
TRBV4-1	TRBD1	NA	TRBJ1-1	TGCGCCAGCAGCCAGGACAGGTCGAGTACTGAAGCTTTCTTT	CASSQDRSSTEAFF
TRBV6-6	TRBD1	once	TRBJ2-6	TGTGCCAGCCGACAGGGTAACGGGGCCAACGTCCTGACTTTC	CASRQGNGANVLTF
TRBV19	TRBD1	NA	TRBJ1-5	TGTGCCAGTAGCGGACAGGAGCGGGGGCAGCCCCAGCATTTT	CASSGQERGQPQHF
TRBV5-1	TRBD1	NA	TRBJ2-5	TGCGCCAGCAGCTGGAGCCAGGGGGATCAAGAGACCCAGTACTTC	CASSWSQGDQETQYF
TRBV7-9	TRBD2	NA	TRBJ2-5	TGTGCCAGCAGCTTACTAAGGAGGGGAGGGCAAGAGACCCAGTACTTC	CASSLLRRGGQETQYF
TRBV4-3	NA	NA	TRBJ2-2	TGCGCCAGCAGCCAAGAGTCAGGGACCGGGGAGCTGTTTTTT	CASSQESGTGELFF
TRBV7-2	TRBD1	once	TRBJ1-3	TGTGCCAGCAGCTTACAGGGGGCTGGAAACACCATATATTTT	CASSLQGAGNTIYF
TRBV14	NA	NA	TRBJ2-5	TGTGCCAGCAGCCAAGGACGCGGGACAGTTCAAGAGACCCAGTACTTC	CASSQGRGTVQETQYF
TRBV12-2	NA	few	TRBJ2-5	TGTGCAAGTCGCTTCTTCGGACAGACTGTGGACCAAGAGACCCAGTACTTC	CASRFFGQTVDQETQYF
TRBV7-9	NA	NA	TRBJ1-1	TGTGCCAGCAGCTTAGGGGCCCACATGAACACTGAAGCTTTCTTT	CASSLGAHMNTEAFF
TRBV28	NA	once	TRBJ2-1	TGTGCCAGCCGCGAGGGTAGTAGCTCCTACAATGAGCAGTTCTTC	CASREGSSSYNEQFF
TRBV29-1	NA	NA	TRBJ2-4	TGCAGCGTTTCAGGTGGGGGAGGAGACATTCAGTACTTC	CSVSGGGGDIQYF
TRBV5-1	TRBD2	NA	TRBJ2-5	TGCGCCAGCAGCTCGGCGGAGGAGCGGGGGGGCCAAGAGACCCAGTACTTC	CASSSAEERGGQETQYF
TRBV27	TRBD1	NA	TRBJ2-7	TGTGCCAGCAGCTGGACAGGGGGCGTTTCCTACGAGCAGTACTTC	CASSWTGGVSYEQYF
TRBV19	NA	NA	TRBJ1-5	TGTGCCAGTAGTGAGTTGACAGGTTATAGCAATCAGCCCCAGCATTTT	CASSELTGYSNQPQHF